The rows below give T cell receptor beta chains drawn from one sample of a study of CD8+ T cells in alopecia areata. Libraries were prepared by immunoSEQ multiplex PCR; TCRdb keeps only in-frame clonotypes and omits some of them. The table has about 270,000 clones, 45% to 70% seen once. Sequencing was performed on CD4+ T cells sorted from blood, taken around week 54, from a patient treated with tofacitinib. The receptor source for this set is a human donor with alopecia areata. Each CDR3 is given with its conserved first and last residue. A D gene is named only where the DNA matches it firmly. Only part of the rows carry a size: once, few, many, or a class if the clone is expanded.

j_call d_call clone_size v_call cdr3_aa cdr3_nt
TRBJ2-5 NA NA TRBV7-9 CASSLSEQTQYF TGTGCCAGCAGCTTATCTGAGCAGACCCAGTACTTC
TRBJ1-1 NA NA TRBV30 CAGRTAPLGAEAFF TGTGCCGGGCGGACCGCCCCATTAGGTGCTGAAGCTTTCTTT
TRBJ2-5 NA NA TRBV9 CASSVATFGTQQETQYF TGTGCCAGCAGCGTAGCTACCTTTGGGACACAACAAGAGACCCAGTACTTC
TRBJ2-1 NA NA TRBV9 CASSPIRQSYNEQFF TGTGCCAGCAGCCCGATAAGACAGTCCTACAATGAGCAGTTCTTC
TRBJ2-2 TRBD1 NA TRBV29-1 CSVDRQGATGELFF TGCAGCGTTGACAGACAGGGAGCTACCGGGGAGCTGTTTTTT
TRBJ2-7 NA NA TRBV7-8 CASSLVRASYEQYF TGTGCCAGCAGCTTAGTAAGGGCCTCCTACGAGCAGTACTTC
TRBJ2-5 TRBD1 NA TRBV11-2 CASRWTGGETQYF TGTGCCAGCAGATGGACAGGGGGGGAGACCCAGTACTTC
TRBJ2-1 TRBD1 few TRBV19 CASNPGQGYYNEQFF TGTGCCAGTAATCCGGGACAGGGATACTACAATGAGCAGTTCTTC
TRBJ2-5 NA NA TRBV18 CASSPLRETQYF TGTGCCAGCTCACCGCTACGGGAGACCCAGTACTTC
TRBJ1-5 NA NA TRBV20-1 CSATDGVAQHF TGCAGTGCCACCGATGGGGTTGCCCAGCATTTT
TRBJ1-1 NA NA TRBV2 CASRQNMNTEAFF TGTGCCAGCAGGCAGAACATGAACACTGAAGCTTTCTTT
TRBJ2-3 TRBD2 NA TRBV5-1 CASSSGLAGGRGTDTQYF TGCGCCAGCAGCTCTGGACTAGCGGGGGGGCGCGGCACAGATACGCAGTATTTT
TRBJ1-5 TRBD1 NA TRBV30 CAWSLRGHGNQPQHF TGTGCCTGGAGTCTTAGGGGGCATGGTAATCAGCCCCAGCATTTT
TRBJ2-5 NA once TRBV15 CATSRDTRETQYF TGTGCCACCAGCAGAGATACCCGGGAGACCCAGTACTTC
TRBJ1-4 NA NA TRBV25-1 CASSDLTAENEKLFF TGTGCCAGCAGTGATTTAACAGCGGAGAATGAAAAACTGTTTTTT
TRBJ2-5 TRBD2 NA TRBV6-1 CASSGVAGDQETQYF TGTGCCAGCAGTGGCGTAGCGGGGGACCAAGAGACCCAGTACTTC
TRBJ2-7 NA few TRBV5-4 CASRPDTGRDEQYF TGTGCCAGCAGACCGGACACCGGACGGGACGAGCAGTACTTC
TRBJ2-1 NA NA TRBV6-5 CASSSSPGPYNEQFF TGTGCCAGCAGCAGTTCACCTGGCCCCTACAATGAGCAGTTCTTC
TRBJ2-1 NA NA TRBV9 CASSLLANEQFF TGTGCCAGCAGTCTCTTGGCCAATGAGCAGTTCTTC
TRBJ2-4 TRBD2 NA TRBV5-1 CASTMTSGGNIQYF TGCGCCAGCACCATGACCTCGGGGGGAAACATTCAGTACTTC
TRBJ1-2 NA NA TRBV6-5 CASGRVDGYTF TGTGCCAGTGGCAGGGTGGATGGCTACACCTTC
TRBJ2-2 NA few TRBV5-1 CASSPGRLANTGELFF TGCGCCAGCAGCCCGGGACGGCTCGCGAACACCGGGGAGCTGTTTTTT
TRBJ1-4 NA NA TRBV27 CASSLFGLQGPNEKLFF TGTGCCAGCAGTTTATTCGGTCTACAAGGACCTAATGAAAAACTGTTTTTT
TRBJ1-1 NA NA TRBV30 CAWSDSHRPGAFF TGTGCCTGGTCGGACAGCCACAGACCAGGAGCTTTCTTT
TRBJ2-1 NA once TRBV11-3 CASSLDSLGGGAEQFF TGTGCCAGCAGCTTAGATTCATTAGGCGGGGGCGCTGAGCAGTTCTTC